Presented here are 4 T cell receptor beta chains from one specimen sequenced in a study of blood T cell repertoires in COVID-19. The method was immunoSEQ multiplex PCR; TCRdb's version includes in-frame clones alone and lacks a portion of them. This sample carries about 200,000 clones, roughly 90% of them seen once, and the ten largest clones take around 0.84%. Sample: peripheral blood. The source of these receptors is a man between 60 and 75 years old with COVID-19, enrolled during active disease.

The chain uses TRBV18 and TRBJ1-4; D perhaps matches TRBD1 (5 bases). This CDR3 has 14 residues. Per germline, CDR1 KGHSH and CDR2 LQKENI. The V end lost 6 bases, the J end lost 5 bases, and 13 bases lay between the germline ends. In DNA form, the CDR3 reads TGTGCCAGCTCGGCCGGGACTTCCAATGAAAAACTGTTTTTT. The encoded protein is CASSAGTSNEKLFF.

The chain has TRBV30 and TRBJ1-5, with 8 nucleotides matching TRBD1. This CDR3 is built from 16 residues. V was clipped by 3 bases and J by 3 bases; unmatched bases: 10. Germline loops: CDR1 GTSNPN, CDR2 SVGIG (reference sequence). The CDR3 DNA sequence: TGTGCCTGGAGCGAAATAGGGACAGGAGACAATCAGCCCCAGCATTTT. It is translated as CAWSEIGTGDNQPQHF.

V and J are TRBV5-1 and TRBJ2-2, with TRBD1 identical over 8 bases. The V segment lost 2 bases and the J segment 5 bases; nucleotides outside the gene matches: 2. Germline V lookup: CDR1 SGHRS, CDR2 YFSETQ. This CDR3 spans 14 amino acids. The CDR3 sequence: CASSFNRGTGELFF. The CDR3 nucleotides read TGCGCCAGCAGCTTCAACAGGGGGACCGGGGAGCTGTTTTTT. The full variable domain, completed using reference TRBV5-1 and TRBJ2-2, is KAGVTQTPRYLIKTRGQQVTLSCSPISGHRSVSWYQQTPGQGLQFLFEYFSETQRNKGNFPGRFSGRQFSNSRSEMNVSTLELGDSALYLCASSFNRGTGELFFGEGSRLTVL.

The V gene is TRBV19, the J gene TRBJ1-2; no firm D call. Trimming removed 9 bases from V and 1 base from J, with 12 bases in between. Germline V CDR1 and CDR2: LNHDA, SQIVND (reference sequence). The CDR3 has 13 amino acids. CDR3 nucleotides: TGTGCCAGCCCAGCGGGAGTTAACTATGGCTACACCTTC. This sequence encodes CASPAGVNYGYTF.